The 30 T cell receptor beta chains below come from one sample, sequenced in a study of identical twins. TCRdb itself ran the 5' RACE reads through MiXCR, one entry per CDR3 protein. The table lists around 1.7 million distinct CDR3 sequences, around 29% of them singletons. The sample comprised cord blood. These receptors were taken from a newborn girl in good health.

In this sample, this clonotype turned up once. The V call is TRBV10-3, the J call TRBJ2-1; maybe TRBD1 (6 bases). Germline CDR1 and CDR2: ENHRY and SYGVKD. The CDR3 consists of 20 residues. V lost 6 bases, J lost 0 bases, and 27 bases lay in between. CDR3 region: CAISPHSDSPPYSSYNEQFF. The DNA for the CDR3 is TGTGCCATCAGCCCTCATTCGGACAGTCCCCCTTATAGCTCCTACAATGAGCAGTTCTTC.

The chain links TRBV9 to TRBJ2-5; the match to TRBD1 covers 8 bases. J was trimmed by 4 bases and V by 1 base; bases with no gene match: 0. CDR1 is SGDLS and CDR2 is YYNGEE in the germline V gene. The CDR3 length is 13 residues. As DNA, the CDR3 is TGTGCCAGCAGCGTACAGGGGGCAGAGACCCAGTACTTC. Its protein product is CASSVQGAETQYF.

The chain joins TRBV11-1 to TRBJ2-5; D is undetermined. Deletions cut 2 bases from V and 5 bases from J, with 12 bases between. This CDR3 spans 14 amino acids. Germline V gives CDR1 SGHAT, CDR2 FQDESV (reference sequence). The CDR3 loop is CASSLLPGWETQYF. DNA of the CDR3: TGTGCCAGCAGCTTACTTCCGGGTTGGGAGACCCAGTACTTC.

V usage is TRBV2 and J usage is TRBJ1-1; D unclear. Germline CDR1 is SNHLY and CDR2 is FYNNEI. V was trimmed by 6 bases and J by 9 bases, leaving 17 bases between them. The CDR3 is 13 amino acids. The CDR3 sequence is CASRIGRRPKAFF. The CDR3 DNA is TGTGCCAGCAGGATCGGACGCCGACCCAAAGCTTTCTTT.

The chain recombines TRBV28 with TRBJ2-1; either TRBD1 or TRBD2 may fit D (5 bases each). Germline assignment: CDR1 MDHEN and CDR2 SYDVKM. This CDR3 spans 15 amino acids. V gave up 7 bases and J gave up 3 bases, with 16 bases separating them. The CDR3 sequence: CASTGEGPLYNEQFF. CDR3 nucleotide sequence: TGTGCCAGCACAGGAGAGGGGCCCCTCTACAATGAGCAGTTCTTC. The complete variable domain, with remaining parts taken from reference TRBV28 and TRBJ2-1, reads DVKVTQSSRYLVKRTGEKVFLECVQDMDHENMFWYRQDPGLGLRLIYFSYDVKMKEKGDIPEGYSVSREKKERFSLILESASTNQTSMYLCASTGEGPLYNEQFFGPGTRLTVL.

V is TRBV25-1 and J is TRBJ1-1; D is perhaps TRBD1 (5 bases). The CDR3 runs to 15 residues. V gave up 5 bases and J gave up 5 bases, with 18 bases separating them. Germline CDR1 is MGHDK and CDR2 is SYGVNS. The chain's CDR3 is CASSPQTGRRTEAFF. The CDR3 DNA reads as TGTGCCAGCAGTCCCCAAACAGGTAGGCGAACTGAAGCTTTCTTT.

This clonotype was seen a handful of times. CDR3 sequence reads: CSAETHSIDTNYGYTF. The CDR3 DNA reads as TGCAGCGCAGAGACCCACTCGATCGATACTAACTATGGCTACACCTTC. The chain links TRBV29-1 to TRBJ1-2; D not resolved. CDR1 is SQVTM, CDR2 ANQGSEA, per germline. This CDR3 is 16 amino acids long. V was cut by 7 bases and J by 0 bases, with 21 bases left in between.

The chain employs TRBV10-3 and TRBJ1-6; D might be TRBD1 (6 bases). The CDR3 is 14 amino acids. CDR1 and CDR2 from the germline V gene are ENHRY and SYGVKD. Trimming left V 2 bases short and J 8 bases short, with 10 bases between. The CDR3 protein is CAISEGDTYSPLHF. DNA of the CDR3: TGTGCCATCAGTGAGGGGGACACTTATTCACCCCTCCACTTT.

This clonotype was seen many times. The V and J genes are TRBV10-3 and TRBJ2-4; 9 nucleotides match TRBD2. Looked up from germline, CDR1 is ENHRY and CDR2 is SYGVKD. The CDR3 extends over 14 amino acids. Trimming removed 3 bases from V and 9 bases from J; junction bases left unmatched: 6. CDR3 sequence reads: CAISDSGTSTIQYF. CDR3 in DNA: TGTGCCATCAGTGATTCGGGGACTAGCACCATTCAGTACTTC.

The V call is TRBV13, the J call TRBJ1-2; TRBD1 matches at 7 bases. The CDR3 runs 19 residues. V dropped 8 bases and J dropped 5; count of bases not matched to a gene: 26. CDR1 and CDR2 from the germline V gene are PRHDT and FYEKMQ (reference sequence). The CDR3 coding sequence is TGTGCCAGCCCCAGCCGAGACAGGGATGGGGCGGAAAGATGGTATGGCTACACCTTC. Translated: CASPSRDRDGAERWYGYTF.

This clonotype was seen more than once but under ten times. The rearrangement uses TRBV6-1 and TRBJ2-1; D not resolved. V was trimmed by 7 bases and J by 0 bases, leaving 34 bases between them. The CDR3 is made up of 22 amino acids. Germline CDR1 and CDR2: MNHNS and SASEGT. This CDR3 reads CASKSGSKAGSIYLISYNEQFF. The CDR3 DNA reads TGTGCCAGCAAGTCTGGCAGCAAGGCCGGTTCGATATACCTCATCTCCTACAATGAGCAGTTCTTC.

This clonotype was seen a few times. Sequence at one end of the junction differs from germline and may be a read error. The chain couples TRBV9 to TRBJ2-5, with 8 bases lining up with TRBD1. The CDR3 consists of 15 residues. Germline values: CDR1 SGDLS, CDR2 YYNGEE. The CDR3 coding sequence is TGTGCCAGCAGTGTAGGCAGGGGGCCCTACAATGAGCAGTACTTC. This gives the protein CASSVGRGPYNEQYF. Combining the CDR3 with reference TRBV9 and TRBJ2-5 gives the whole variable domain DSGVTQTPKHLITATGQRVTLRCSPRSGDLSVYWYQQSLDQGLQFLIQYYNGEERAKGNILERFSAQQFPDLHSELNLSSLELGDSALYFCASSVGRGPYNEQYFGPGTRLLVL.

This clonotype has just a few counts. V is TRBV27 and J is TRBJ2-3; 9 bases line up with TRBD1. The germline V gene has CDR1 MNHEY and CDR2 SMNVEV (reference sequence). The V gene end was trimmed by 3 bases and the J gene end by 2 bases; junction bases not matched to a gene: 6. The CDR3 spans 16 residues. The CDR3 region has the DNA TGTGCCAGCAGTTTCTCCCGGGACAGGGACACAGATACGCAGTATTTT. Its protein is CASSFSRDRDTDTQYF.

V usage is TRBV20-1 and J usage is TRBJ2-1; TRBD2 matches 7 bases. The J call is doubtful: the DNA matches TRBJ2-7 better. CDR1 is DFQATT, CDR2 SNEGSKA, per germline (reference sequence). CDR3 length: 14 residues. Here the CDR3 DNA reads TGCAGTGCTAGCGCGGGAGTCCCCTACAATGAGCAGTACTTC. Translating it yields CSASAGVPYNEQYF.

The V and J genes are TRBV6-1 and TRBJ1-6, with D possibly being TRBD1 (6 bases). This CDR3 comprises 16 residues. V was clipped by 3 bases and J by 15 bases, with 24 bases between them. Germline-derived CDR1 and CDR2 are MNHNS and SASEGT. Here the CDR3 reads CASSDRGDRPIGFLHF. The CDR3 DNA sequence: TGTGCCAGCAGTGATAGGGGCGACAGGCCCATTGGTTTCCTCCACTTT.

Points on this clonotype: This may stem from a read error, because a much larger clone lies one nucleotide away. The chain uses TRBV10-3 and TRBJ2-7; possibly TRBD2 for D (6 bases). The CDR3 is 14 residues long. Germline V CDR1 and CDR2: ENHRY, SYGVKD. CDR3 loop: CVISSIADLYEQYF. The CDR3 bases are TGTGTCATCAGTTCCATAGCGGACCTTTACGAGCAGTACTTC.

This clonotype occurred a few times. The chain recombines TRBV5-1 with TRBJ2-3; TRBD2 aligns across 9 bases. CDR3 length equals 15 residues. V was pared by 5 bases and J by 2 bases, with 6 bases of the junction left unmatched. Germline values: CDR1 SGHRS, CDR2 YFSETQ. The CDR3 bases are TGCGCCAGCAGGAATAGCGGGGGCGCCACAGATACGCAGTATTTT. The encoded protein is CASRNSGGATDTQYF.

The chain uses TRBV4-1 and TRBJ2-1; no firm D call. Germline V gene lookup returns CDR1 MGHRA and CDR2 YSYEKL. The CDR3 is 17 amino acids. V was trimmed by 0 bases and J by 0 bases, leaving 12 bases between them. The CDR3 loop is CASSQDWWKSSYNEQFF. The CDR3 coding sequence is TGCGCCAGCAGCCAAGATTGGTGGAAAAGCTCCTACAATGAGCAGTTCTTC.

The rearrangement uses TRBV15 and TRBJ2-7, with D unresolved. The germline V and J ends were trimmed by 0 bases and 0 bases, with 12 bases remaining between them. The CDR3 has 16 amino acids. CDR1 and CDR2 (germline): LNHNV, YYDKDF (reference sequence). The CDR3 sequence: CATSRDGGRSSYEQYF. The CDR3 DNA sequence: TGTGCCACCAGCAGAGATGGTGGCAGATCCTCCTACGAGCAGTACTTC.

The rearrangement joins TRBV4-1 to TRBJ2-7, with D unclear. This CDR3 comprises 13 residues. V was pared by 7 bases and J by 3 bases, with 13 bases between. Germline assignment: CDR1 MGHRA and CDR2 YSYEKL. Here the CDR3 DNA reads TGCGCCAGCAACCAGAGAGTCTTCTACGAGCAGTACTTC. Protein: CASNQRVFYEQYF.

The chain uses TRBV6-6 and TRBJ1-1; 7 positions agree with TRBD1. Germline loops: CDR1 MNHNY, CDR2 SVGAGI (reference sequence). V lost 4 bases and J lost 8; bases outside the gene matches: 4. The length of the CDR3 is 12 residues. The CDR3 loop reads CASSFWDSEAFF. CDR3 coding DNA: TGTGCCAGCAGTTTCTGGGACAGCGAAGCTTTCTTT.

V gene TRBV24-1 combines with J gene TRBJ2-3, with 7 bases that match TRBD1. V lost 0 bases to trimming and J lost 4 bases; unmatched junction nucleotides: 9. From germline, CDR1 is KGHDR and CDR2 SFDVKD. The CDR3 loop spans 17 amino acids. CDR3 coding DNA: TGTGCCACCAGTGATTTGGATGCAGGGGGTAGGGCAGATACGCAGTATTTT. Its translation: CATSDLDAGGRADTQYF.

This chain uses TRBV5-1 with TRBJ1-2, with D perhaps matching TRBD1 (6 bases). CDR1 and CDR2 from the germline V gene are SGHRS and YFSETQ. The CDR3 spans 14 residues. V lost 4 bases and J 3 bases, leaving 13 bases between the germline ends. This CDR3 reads CASSQDSYDYGYTF. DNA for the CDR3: TGCGCCAGCAGCCAGGACAGCTATGACTATGGCTACACCTTC.

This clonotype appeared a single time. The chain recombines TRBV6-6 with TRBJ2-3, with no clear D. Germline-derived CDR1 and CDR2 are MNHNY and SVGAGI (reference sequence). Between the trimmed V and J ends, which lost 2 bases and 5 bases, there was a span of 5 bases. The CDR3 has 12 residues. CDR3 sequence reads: CASSYAGDTQYF. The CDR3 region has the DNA TGTGCCAGCAGTTACGCAGGAGATACGCAGTATTTT.

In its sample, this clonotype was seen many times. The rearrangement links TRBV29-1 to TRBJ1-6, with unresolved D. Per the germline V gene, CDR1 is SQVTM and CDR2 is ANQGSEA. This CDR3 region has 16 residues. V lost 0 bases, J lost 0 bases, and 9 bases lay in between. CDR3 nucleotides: TGCAGCGTTGAAGATCGACCCAGCTCCTATAATTCACCCCTCCACTTT. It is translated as CSVEDRPSSYNSPLHF.

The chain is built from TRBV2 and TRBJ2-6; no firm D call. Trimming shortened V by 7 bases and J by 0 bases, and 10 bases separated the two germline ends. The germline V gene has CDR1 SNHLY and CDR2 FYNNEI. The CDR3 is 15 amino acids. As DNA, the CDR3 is TGTGCCAGCACCCTGACCCTCTCTGGGGCCAACGTCCTGACTTTC. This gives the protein CASTLTLSGANVLTF.

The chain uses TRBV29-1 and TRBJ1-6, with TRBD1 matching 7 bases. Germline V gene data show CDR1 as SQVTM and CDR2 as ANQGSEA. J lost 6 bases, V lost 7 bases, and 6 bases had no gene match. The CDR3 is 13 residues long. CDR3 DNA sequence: TGCAGCGACAGGGGCTGCCCTAATTCACCCCTCCACTTT. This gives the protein CSDRGCPNSPLHF.

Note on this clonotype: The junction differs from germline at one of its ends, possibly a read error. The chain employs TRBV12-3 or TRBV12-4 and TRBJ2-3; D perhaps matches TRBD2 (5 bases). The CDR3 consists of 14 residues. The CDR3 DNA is TGTGCCAGCAGCTTAGGGAGTAGGCGGAATACGCAGTATTTT. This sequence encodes CASSLGSRRNTQYF.

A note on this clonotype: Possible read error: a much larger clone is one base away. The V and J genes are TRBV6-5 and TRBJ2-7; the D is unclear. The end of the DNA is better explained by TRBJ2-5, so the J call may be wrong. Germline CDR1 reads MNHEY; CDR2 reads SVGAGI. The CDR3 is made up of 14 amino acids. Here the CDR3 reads CASRPQPRSETQYF. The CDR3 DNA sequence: TGTGCCAGCAGACCACAGCCTCGGTCGGAGACCCAGTACTTC.

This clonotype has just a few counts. CDR3 sequence reads: CASSQDVLSYEQYF. The CDR3, as DNA: TGTGCCAGCAGCCAAGATGTGCTCTCCTACGAGCAGTACTTC. The chain carries TRBV14 and TRBJ2-4; no definite D call. The J call is uncertain, as TRBJ2-7 better fits the DNA end. Germline loops: CDR1 SGHDN, CDR2 FVKESK. CDR3 length: 14 amino acids.